This T cell receptor beta chain was observed in a study of blood T cells in healthy people across ages. Study summary: About one barcoded TCR beta cDNA was captured per two T cells. Study-wide findings and caveats: Shifts in expanded clonotypes may have been confounded by donor CMV status, which was unknown.

Isolation of PBMCs gave at least 7 million cells per sample. The authors ran a second PCR of 7 to 11 cycles using a sample-barcoded 5' primer and a J-beta primer mix. The yield of each sample was at least 2.5 million CDR3-containing paired-end reads. TCRdb fed the 5' RACE reads into MiXCR, producing one record per CDR3 protein. Among 850,000 to 1,100,000 distinct CDR3 sequences listed, 35% to 40% were seen once. The germline gives CDR1 MNHEY, CDR2 SMNVEV (reference sequence). Trimming pared 8 bases from V and 1 base from J, leaving 11 bases between. The CDR3 is 13 amino acids. This clonotype was picked up a small number of times. The target antigen is unknown.

The specimen was blood. The chain combines TRBV27 with TRBJ1-1, with a tentative D call TRBD1 (6 bases). The TCR sequence derives from a man in his late teens or twenties in good health. This CDR3 is CASWYRENTEAFF. CDR3 bases: TGTGCCAGCTGGTACAGGGAGAACACTGAAGCTTTCTTT.